The T cell receptor beta chain described here comes from a study of shared clonotypes between healthy human individuals. Looking at the study overall: Each donor's CD8 memory used one plate, CD8 naive two, each CD4 subset three. Study-wide points: Naive subsets, compared against memory subsets, generally had larger estimated richness values.

The germline CDR1 and CDR2 sequences are MNHNS and SASEGT. There are 15 residues in the CDR3. Concerning this clone itself: Its antigen is unknown.

Some clones are missing from TCRdb's copy, which holds only in-frame ones; the method was immunoSEQ multiplex PCR. The table shows about 2.3 million clones, with approximately 95% occurring only once. The receptor's source is a man younger than 35 in good health. Some clones in this sample may be carry-over from other donors' samples. The genes are TRBV6-1 and TRBJ2-5; the match to TRBD2 covers 7 bases. The end of the DNA aligns better with TRBJ2-7, so the J call may be wrong. Sequencing input: naive CD4+ T cells from PBMCs. The subset was: CD45RA+ positively selected. The CDR3 sequence: CASSEGPGRAYEQYF. The CDR3 DNA sequence: TGTGCCAGCAGTGAAGGGCCAGGGAGGGCCTACGAGCAGTACTTC.